The 2 T cell receptor beta chains listed next were all sequenced from one sample in a study of vaccination and CD4 T cells after COVID-19. Their recognized antigens are unknown. Sequencing of the DNA from cultured CD4+ T cells was carried out with the Oncomine TCR Beta short-read assay. TCRdb analysed the PCR reads with MiXCR anew, one entry per CDR3 protein. The sample has fewer than 20,000 distinct CDR3 sequences; about 40% are singletons. Treatment of the sample: approximately 9-day PBMC culture with coronavirus spike peptide pools or control peptides (ViraFEST assay). The sequencing used CD4+ T cells from blood, cultured in vitro, collected after SARS-CoV-2 vaccination. The receptors stem from a human donor who had recovered from COVID-19.

V gene TRBV6-1 combines with J gene TRBJ2-1, with 11 bases lining up with TRBD2. After removal of 4 bases from V and 3 bases from J, the junction contained 2 bases not matched to a gene. This CDR3 comprises 15 residues. Germline V gene lookup returns CDR1 MNHNS and CDR2 SASEGT. The DNA of the CDR3 is TGTGCCAGCAGTGCCGGGACTAGCGGCTACAATGAGCAGTTCTTC. It translates to CASSAGTSGYNEQFF.

The chain employs TRBV29-1 and TRBJ2-1; 11 bases agree with TRBD2. Germline-derived CDR1 and CDR2 are SQVTM and ANQGSEA. The CDR3 has 16 residues. Trimming cost V 4 bases and J 8 bases; bases outside gene matches: 13. The CDR3 region has the DNA TGCAGCGTTGTTGGTAGCGGGAGGGCCGTATATGATGAGCAGTTCTTC. It translates to CSVVGSGRAVYDEQFF.